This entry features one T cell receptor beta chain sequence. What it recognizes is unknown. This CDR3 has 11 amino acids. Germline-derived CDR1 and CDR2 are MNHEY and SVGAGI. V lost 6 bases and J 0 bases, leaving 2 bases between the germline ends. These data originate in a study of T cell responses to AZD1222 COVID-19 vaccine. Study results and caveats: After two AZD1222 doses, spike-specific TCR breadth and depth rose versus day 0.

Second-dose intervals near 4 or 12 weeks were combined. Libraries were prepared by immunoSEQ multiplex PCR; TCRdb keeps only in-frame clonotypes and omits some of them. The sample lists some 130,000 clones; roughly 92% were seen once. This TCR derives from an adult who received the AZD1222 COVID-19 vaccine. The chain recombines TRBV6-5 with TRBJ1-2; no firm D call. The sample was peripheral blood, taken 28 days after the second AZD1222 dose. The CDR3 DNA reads TGTGCCAGCAGGTCTAACTATGGCTACACCTTC. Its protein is CASRSNYGYTF.